Below, one T cell receptor beta chain is given with its context. The antigen remains undetermined. Researchers amplified the TCR beta CDR3 regions from RNA transcripts. During a first-round RT-PCR of the TCR CDR3, the HTBI primer set was used. One entry per CDR3 protein results from TCRdb running MiXCR on the multiplex PCR reads. This table has 700,000 or so distinct CDR3 sequences, approximately 14% appearing once. This record belongs to a study of T cells in Graves' hyperthyroidism and ophthalmopathy. The CDR3 is made up of 14 amino acids. Germline loops: CDR1 SGHTA, CDR2 FQGNSA. V lost 5 bases to trimming and J lost 8 bases, with 16 bases between them. Overall study findings and caveats: The authors' 13 V-J model separated ophthalmopathy from stable hyperthyroidism. Researchers found most expanded thyroid clonotypes above 0.001 in blood as well.

The V and J genes are TRBV7-2 and TRBJ2-1, with D perhaps assigned TRBD1 or TRBD2 (5 bases each). The sequence was obtained from a woman aged 50 to 65 with Graves' ophthalmopathy. Sequenced input: blood. The CDR3 nucleotides are TGTGCCAGCAGCCCGGGACCAGCGGCCTATGAGCAGTTCTTC. Translation: CASSPGPAAYEQFF.